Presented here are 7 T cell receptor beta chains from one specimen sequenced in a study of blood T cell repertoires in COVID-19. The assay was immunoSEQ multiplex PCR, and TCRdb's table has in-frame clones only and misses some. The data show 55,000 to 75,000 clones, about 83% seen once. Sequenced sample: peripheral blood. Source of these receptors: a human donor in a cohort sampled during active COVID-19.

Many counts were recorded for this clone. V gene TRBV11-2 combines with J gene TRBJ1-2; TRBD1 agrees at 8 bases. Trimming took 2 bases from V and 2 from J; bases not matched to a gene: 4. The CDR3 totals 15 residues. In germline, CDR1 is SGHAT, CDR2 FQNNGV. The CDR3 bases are TGTGCCAGCAGCTTAACAGGGGGTTGGAACTATGGCTACACCTTC. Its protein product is CASSLTGGWNYGYTF.

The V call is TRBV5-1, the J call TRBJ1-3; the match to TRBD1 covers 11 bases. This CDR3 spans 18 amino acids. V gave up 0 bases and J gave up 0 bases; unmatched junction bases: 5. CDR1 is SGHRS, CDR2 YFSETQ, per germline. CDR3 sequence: CASSLGRTGGSSGNTIYF. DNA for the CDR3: TGCGCCAGCAGCTTGGGGAGGACAGGGGGCAGCTCTGGAAACACCATATATTTT.

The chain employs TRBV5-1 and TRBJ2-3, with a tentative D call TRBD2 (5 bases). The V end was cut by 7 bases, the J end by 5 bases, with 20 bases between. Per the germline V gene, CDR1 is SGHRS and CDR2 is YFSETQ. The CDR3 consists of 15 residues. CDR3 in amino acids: CASGENPGGGDTQYF. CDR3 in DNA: TGCGCCAGCGGGGAGAACCCGGGCGGAGGAGATACGCAGTATTTT.

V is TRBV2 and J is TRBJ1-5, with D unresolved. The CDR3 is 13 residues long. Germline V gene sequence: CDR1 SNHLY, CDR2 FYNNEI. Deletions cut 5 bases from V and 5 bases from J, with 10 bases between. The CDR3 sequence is CASSPRVYQPQHF. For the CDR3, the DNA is TGTGCCAGCAGTCCCCGGGTTTATCAGCCCCAGCATTTT.

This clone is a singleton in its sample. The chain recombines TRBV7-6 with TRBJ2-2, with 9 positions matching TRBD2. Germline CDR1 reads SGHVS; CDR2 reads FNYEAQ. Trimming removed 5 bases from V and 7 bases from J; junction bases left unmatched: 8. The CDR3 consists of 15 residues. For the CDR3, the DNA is TGTGCCAGCAGCGAGTTAGCGGGAGAACACGGGGAGCTGTTTTTT. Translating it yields CASSELAGEHGELFF.

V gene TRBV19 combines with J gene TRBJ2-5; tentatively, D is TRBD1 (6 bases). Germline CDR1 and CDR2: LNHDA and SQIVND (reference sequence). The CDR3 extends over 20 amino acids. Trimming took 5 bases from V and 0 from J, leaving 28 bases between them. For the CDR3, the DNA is TGTGCCAGTAGTTGGGAAAACAGACGGACAGCCCGTCGAGACCAAGAGACCCAGTACTTC. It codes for CASSWENRRTARRDQETQYF.

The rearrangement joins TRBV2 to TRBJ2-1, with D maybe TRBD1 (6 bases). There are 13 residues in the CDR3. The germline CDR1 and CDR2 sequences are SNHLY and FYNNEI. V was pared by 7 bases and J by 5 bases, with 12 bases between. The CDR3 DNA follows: TGTGCCAGCATAACAGGGTTCAACAATGAGCAGTTCTTC. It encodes CASITGFNNEQFF.